The 25 T cell receptor beta chains reported below all come from one sample, sequenced in a study. TCRdb analysed the 5' RACE reads with MiXCR anew, one entry per CDR3 protein. The table includes about 40,000 distinct CDR3 sequences, approximately 17% detected once. Sequencing input: naive CD4+ T cells sorted from a lymph node. The subset was: naive CD4+ T cells, CD4+CD45RA+CD25-. All receptors derive from a female donor with breast cancer.

This clonotype was detected a few times. The chain's CDR3 is CASSLNRGSSTDTQYF. Written as DNA, the CDR3 is TGTGCCAGCAGCTTAAACAGGGGGTCCAGCACAGATACGCAGTATTTT. The V call is TRBV7-2, the J call TRBJ2-3, with TRBD1 matching over 8 bases. Germline CDR1 reads SGHTA; CDR2 reads FQGNSA. This CDR3 is 16 amino acids long. The V and J ends lost 2 bases and 0 bases, in that order; junction bases with no gene match: 4.

This clonotype was seen a handful of times. At one boundary the junction diverges from the germline segment, which might be a read error. The chain joins TRBV5-1 to TRBJ2-1; 8 bases map to TRBD2. The CDR3 covers 16 residues. CDR1 and CDR2 (germline): SGHRS, YFSETQ. Here the CDR3 reads CGSSLDAGGAYNEQFF. DNA of the CDR3: TGCGGCAGCAGCTTGGATGCGGGAGGCGCCTACAATGAGCAGTTCTTC.

CDR3 coding DNA: TGTGCCAGCTCACCACGGACAGAACCCTACGAGCAGTACTTC. Its translation is CASSPRTEPYEQYF. The chain recombines TRBV18 with TRBJ2-7; weak D call: TRBD1 (6 bases). The length of the CDR3 is 14 residues. V was clipped by 1 base and J by 2 bases, with 9 bases between them. Germline loops: CDR1 KGHSH, CDR2 LQKENI.

This clonotype was seen a handful of times. CDR3 nucleotides: TGCAGTGCTAGGACTAGCGGGAGATCTTTAAATGAGCAGTTCTTC. Protein: CSARTSGRSLNEQFF. The chain uses TRBV20-1 and TRBJ2-1; TRBD2 matches 12 bases. The CDR3 totals 15 residues. With 3 bases clipped from V and 7 bases from J, the junction kept 7 bases outside the gene matches. Per the germline V gene, CDR1 is DFQATT and CDR2 is SNEGSKA (reference sequence).

The chain recombines TRBV19 with TRBJ1-1, with unresolved D. The germline V gene has CDR1 LNHDA and CDR2 SQIVND (reference sequence). The CDR3 totals 12 residues. Between the trimmed V and J ends, which lost 7 bases and 4 bases, there was a span of 10 bases. DNA of the CDR3: TGTGCCAGTATTAACGAACTCACTGAAGCTTTCTTT. This encodes CASINELTEAFF.

The chain couples TRBV7-3 to TRBJ2-1; no firm D call. This CDR3 region has 15 residues. Per germline, CDR1 SGHTA and CDR2 FQGTGA. V gave up 5 bases and J gave up 3 bases, with 14 bases separating them. CDR3 in amino acids: CASSRDGPLYNEQFF. DNA for the CDR3: TGTGCCAGCAGCCGAGACGGGCCACTCTACAATGAGCAGTTCTTC.

Regarding this clonotype: The CDR3 end shows no conserved phenylalanine or tryptophan, and so a read error is likely. The CDR3, as DNA: TGTGCCAGCAGTTTCGGCCCCAAAGGGGGTTCAGATACGCAGTATCTT. Amino acid sequence: CASSFGPKGGSDTQYL. The gene calls are TRBV28 and TRBJ2-3, with D maybe TRBD1 (6 bases). The V gene lost 3 bases and the J gene lost 4 bases, with 17 bases spanning the gap. This CDR3 spans 16 amino acids. Germline CDR1 and CDR2: MDHEN and SYDVKM.

The chain links TRBV6-2 or TRBV6-3 to TRBJ1-1; D call uncertain. The CDR3 is made up of 14 amino acids. V was cut by 5 bases and J by 8 bases, with 18 bases left in between. Per the germline V gene, CDR1 is MNHEY and CDR2 is SVGEGT. The CDR3 DNA is TGTGCCAGCAGTGAGATGCGGGGTGCTAGGGAAGCTTTCTTT. Its protein product is CASSEMRGAREAFF.

This clonotype was recorded only once. A read error may be the cause here, since a much bigger clone is one base away. The V and J genes are TRBV5-1 and TRBJ2-1; D not certain. The CDR3 runs to 15 residues. Trimming removed 3 bases at V and 4 bases at J, with 14 bases between. Germline lookup yields CDR1 SGHRS and CDR2 YFSETQ. The CDR3: CASSSRGANYNEQFF. The CDR3 bases are TGCGCCAGCAGCTCTCGTGGCGCGAATTACAATGAGCAGTTCTTC.

The sample holds a few counts of this clonotype. The chain combines TRBV4-1 with TRBJ2-1; 12 positions match TRBD2. From germline, CDR1 is MGHRA and CDR2 YSYEKL. V dropped 6 bases and J dropped 5; count of bases not matched to a gene: 5. The length of the CDR3 is 15 residues. The CDR3 reads CASRPSGGANNEQFF. CDR3 in DNA: TGCGCCAGCAGACCTAGCGGGGGGGCCAACAATGAGCAGTTCTTC.

This chain links TRBV7-9 with TRBJ2-1; TRBD1 might be the D (6 bases). In germline, CDR1 is SEHNR, CDR2 FQNEAQ (reference sequence). The CDR3 length is 13 residues. As DNA, the CDR3 is TGTGCAAGCGGTGGGGGCCCCCACAATGAGCAGTTCTTC. It codes for CASGGGPHNEQFF.

The table lists this clonotype with a few counts. The junction does not match germline at one end; this may be a read error. The V gene is TRBV29-1, the J gene TRBJ1-1; D is unresolved. CDR1 and CDR2 from the germline V gene are SQVTM and ANQGSEA. The CDR3 is 11 amino acids. The CDR3 loop is CSAHLNTEAFF. Here the CDR3 DNA reads TGCAGCGCCCACCTGAACACTGAAGCCTTCTTT. Variable domain in full (rest from reference TRBV29-1 and TRBJ1-1): SAVISQKPSRDICQRGTSLTIQCQVDSQVTMMFWYRQQPGQSLTLIATANQGSEATYESGFVIDKFPISRPNLTFSTLTVSNMSPEDSSIYLCSAHLNTEAFFGQGTRLTVV.

A word on this clonotype: It may be a read error: a sequence one base away is much more abundant. Lacking the conserved final phenylalanine or tryptophan, this CDR3 likely reflects a read error. V usage is TRBV6-6 and J usage is TRBJ2-7, with D tentatively TRBD1 (7 bases). This CDR3 has 14 amino acids. Deletions cut 6 bases from V and 7 bases from J, with 19 bases between. Germline assignment: CDR1 MNHNY and CDR2 SVGAGI (reference sequence). The CDR3 nucleotides read TGTGCCAGCAGGAAGGGGACAGAGGGGAGGGAGCAGTACTCC. Amino acids: CASRKGTEGREQYS.

The chain links TRBV28 to TRBJ2-7; the D gene could be TRBD1 or TRBD2 (5 bases each). The V gene's germline CDR1 is MDHEN and CDR2 SYDVKM. This CDR3 has 15 amino acids. V lost 4 bases and J 5 bases, leaving 18 bases between the germline ends. The CDR3 region is CASSSNGTPGNEQYF. CDR3 nucleotide sequence: TGTGCCAGCAGTTCTAACGGGACCCCAGGTAACGAGCAGTACTTC.

The chain employs TRBV2 and TRBJ1-5; D unresolved. The V gene's germline CDR1 is SNHLY and CDR2 FYNNEI. The CDR3 is made up of 13 amino acids. Trimming stripped 7 bases from V and 2 bases from J, with 9 bases between. CDR3 protein: CASNQEGNQPQHF. The CDR3 region has the DNA TGTGCCAGCAATCAGGAGGGCAATCAGCCCCAGCATTTT.

J is TRBJ1-1 and V is TRBV12-3 or TRBV12-4; D may be TRBD1 (5 bases). V was cut by 3 bases and J by 4 bases, with 21 bases left in between. The CDR3 is made up of 17 amino acids. CDR3 coding DNA: TGTGCCAGCAGTTTGGCTTTGAGGGTACCAGGGATCACTGAAGCTTTCTTT. Translation: CASSLALRVPGITEAFF.

This clonotype has a handful of counts. This chain links TRBV7-9 with TRBJ1-2; D not resolved. V lost 5 bases and J 6 bases, leaving 13 bases between the germline ends. The CDR3 is 13 amino acids. Germline CDR1 SEHNR, CDR2 FQNEAQ (reference sequence). The CDR3 DNA is TGTGCCAGCAGCGCGCGGGCCTTGGATGGCTACACCTTC. This sequence encodes CASSARALDGYTF.

The sample holds a few counts of this clonotype. V and J are TRBV6-5 and TRBJ2-7; a weak D match, TRBD1 (6 bases). V lost 5 bases and J lost 5, with 10 bases in between. This CDR3 has 12 amino acids. The V gene's germline CDR1 is MNHEY and CDR2 SVGAGI. The CDR3 DNA follows: TGTGCCAGCAGTGGGAACAGGGACGAGCAGTACTTC. This translates into CASSGNRDEQYF.

The table lists this clonotype with a few counts. The chain recombines TRBV12-3 or TRBV12-4 with TRBJ1-4; no definite D call. The CDR3 contains 15 residues. The ends were cut back, 7 bases at V and 5 bases at J, with 17 bases in the middle. The CDR3 protein is CASTNLARWNEKLFF. The DNA of the CDR3 is TGTGCCAGCACCAACCTCGCCAGATGGAATGAAAAACTGTTTTTT.

The chain is built from TRBV5-4 and TRBJ2-5; 7 bases agree with TRBD2. The germline V gene has CDR1 SGHNT and CDR2 YYREEE (reference sequence). This CDR3 has 13 amino acids. After removal of 2 bases from V and 4 bases from J, the junction contained 2 bases not matched to a gene. The CDR3 reads CASSFGEGETQYF. The CDR3 DNA is TGTGCCAGCAGCTTCGGGGAGGGAGAGACCCAGTACTTC.

V and J are TRBV20-1 and TRBJ2-7; 8 nucleotides align to TRBD2. From germline, CDR1 is DFQATT and CDR2 SNEGSKA (reference sequence). The CDR3 sequence is 14 residues long. With 0 bases clipped from V and 6 bases from J, the junction kept 7 bases outside the gene matches. CDR3: CSARDGVAGLEQYF. The CDR3 DNA reads as TGCAGTGCTAGAGATGGAGTAGCGGGACTCGAGCAGTACTTC.

This clonotype was counted between two and nine times. This chain links TRBV7-9 with TRBJ2-5; D is undetermined. CDR1 and CDR2 from the germline V gene are SEHNR and FQNEAQ (reference sequence). The CDR3 consists of 16 residues. With 1 base removed from V and 5 bases from J, the gap between germline ends came to 17 bases. The CDR3 loop reads CASSLESSSGVETQYF. The CDR3 DNA reads TGTGCCAGCAGCTTAGAGAGTTCCTCGGGCGTGGAGACCCAGTACTTC.

There are a few counts of this clonotype. This chain uses TRBV7-2 with TRBJ2-1, with 12 positions matching TRBD2. With 5 bases clipped from V and 12 bases from J, the junction kept 8 bases outside the gene matches. The CDR3 is 14 amino acids. Germline V CDR1 and CDR2: SGHTA, FQGNSA. This CDR3 reads CASSDGLAGNRQFF. In nucleotides, the CDR3 is TGTGCCAGCAGCGACGGACTAGCGGGAAATCGGCAGTTCTTC. The full variable domain, its missing parts supplied by reference TRBV7-2 and TRBJ2-1, is GAGVSQSPSNKVTEKGKDVELRCDPISGHTALYWYRQSLGQGLEFLIYFQGNSAPDKSGLPSDRFSAERTGGSVSTLTIQRTQQEDSAVYLCASSDGLAGNRQFFGPGTRLTVL.

This clonotype has only a few counts. The rearrangement uses TRBV10-2 and TRBJ1-1; D ambiguous. CDR1 and CDR2 (germline): WSHSY, SAAADI. V dropped 3 bases and J dropped 1 base, with 9 bases sitting between them. This CDR3 is 14 amino acids long. CDR3 in DNA: TGCGCCAGCAGTGACCGCGCCGGGAACACTGAAGCTTTCTTT. This encodes CASSDRAGNTEAFF.

Of note for this clonotype: Given a much more abundant clone one base away, this may be a read error. This chain links TRBV20-1 with TRBJ1-5; D perhaps matches TRBD1 (5 bases). CDR3 size: 14 residues. Germline loops: CDR1 DFQATT, CDR2 SNEGSKA (reference sequence). Trimming left V 3 bases short and J 5 bases short, with 14 bases between. The CDR3 loop reads CSASGGGRDQPQHF. DNA of the CDR3: TGCAGTGCTAGCGGCGGGGGTAGAGATCAGCCCCAGCATTTT.